This passage covers 7 T cell receptor beta chains from one sample sequenced in a study of blood T cells in healthy people across ages. PCR was performed a second time for roughly 7 to 12 cycles using a sample-barcoded 5' primer and a J-beta primer mix. TCRdb re-called the 5' RACE reads through MiXCR, storing one row per CDR3 protein. Of 1.5 million to 2 million distinct CDR3 sequences in the sample, roughly 49% were seen once. Sequenced input: blood. The receptor source for this set is a middle-aged woman in good health.

This clonotype appeared a few times. The rearrangement uses TRBV27 and TRBJ1-1; D possibly corresponds to TRBD1 (6 bases). Germline V CDR1 and CDR2: MNHEY, SMNVEV (reference sequence). The CDR3 length is 11 residues. V lost 8 bases, J lost 6 bases, and 10 bases lay in between. DNA of the CDR3: TGTGCCAGCCGGGGGCTCGCTGAAGCTTTCTTT. The encoded protein is CASRGLAEAFF.

J is TRBJ1-4 and V is TRBV4-2; D remains ambiguous. Germline CDR1 reads LGHNA; CDR2 reads YNFKEQ. The CDR3 sequence is 15 residues long. V lost 1 base and J 5 bases, leaving 11 bases between the germline ends. The CDR3 region is CASSQGPGGNEKLFF. For the CDR3, the DNA is TGTGCCAGCAGCCAAGGCCCAGGTGGAAATGAAAAACTGTTTTTT.

The chain couples TRBV20-1 to TRBJ1-2; perhaps TRBD1 as D (6 bases). Germline CDR1 and CDR2: DFQATT and SNEGSKA (reference sequence). V lost 1 base, J lost 2 bases, and 14 bases lay in between. CDR3 size: 15 residues. CDR3 loop: CSARGTEHRNYGYTF. CDR3 in DNA: TGCAGTGCTAGAGGGACAGAGCATAGAAACTATGGCTACACCTTC.

The chain is built from TRBV12-3 or TRBV12-4 and TRBJ2-1; D is uncertain. CDR3 length equals 16 residues. Trimming pared 4 bases from V and 7 bases from J, leaving 20 bases between. CDR3 loop: CASSSGGSRATNEQFF. CDR3 nucleotides: TGTGCCAGCAGTTCCGGTGGTAGCAGAGCAACAAATGAGCAGTTCTTC.

The gene calls are TRBV12-3 or TRBV12-4 and TRBJ1-1, with TRBD1 as a possible D gene (5 bases). CDR3 length: 13 residues. Trimming took 3 bases from V and 4 from J, leaving 9 bases between them. CDR3 in DNA: TGTGCCAGCAGTTTCTGGGGGGGCACTGAAGCTTTCTTT. Its protein is CASSFWGGTEAFF.

The chain carries TRBV4-2 and TRBJ2-3; D possibly matches TRBD1 or TRBD2 (5 bases each). This CDR3 contains 18 residues. V was shortened by 0 bases and J by 4 bases, with 20 bases between the two germline ends. CDR1 and CDR2 (germline): LGHNA, YNFKEQ. The DNA of the CDR3 is TGTGCCAGCAGCCAAGATCCCAGGAAGGGTGGGGGTCCAGATACGCAGTATTTT. This sequence encodes CASSQDPRKGGGPDTQYF.

This clonotype showed up just a few times. The chain uses TRBV6-2 or TRBV6-3 and TRBJ2-1, with D tentatively TRBD1 or TRBD2 (5 bases each). Germline V gene data show CDR1 as MNHEY and CDR2 as SVGEGT. The CDR3 has 13 amino acids. The V and J ends lost 3 bases and 5 bases respectively, with 8 bases between them. In DNA form, the CDR3 reads TGTGCCAGCAGTTATGGGGGACACAATGAGCAGTTCTTC. It is translated as CASSYGGHNEQFF.